This entry features one TCR beta chain sequence. Per the original methods: Reference gene primer amplification gave estimated nucleated cell counts. Libraries were prepared by immunoSEQ multiplex PCR; TCRdb keeps only in-frame clonotypes and omits some of them. V and J calls and clone size follow that table, whereas D and trimming were derived from the DNA. This table holds about 59,000 clones, about four fifths found once. These data belong to a study of blood T cell repertoires in COVID-19. Study information: Acute and convalescent COVID-19 specimens originated in the United States, Italy and Spain. Sample material is recorded as cDNA or gDNA derived from T cells, B-cell-depleted T cells, or PBMCs.

The V end lost 7 bases, the J end lost 4 bases, and 11 bases lay between the germline ends. Germline CDR1 reads SNHLY; CDR2 reads FYNNEI. This CDR3 has 13 amino acids. The V call is TRBV2, the J call TRBJ1-5; D is unresolved. The specimen sequenced was peripheral blood. The receptor was isolated from a woman older than 75 with acute or convalescent COVID-19. The CDR3 region is CASILWANQPQHF. In DNA, the CDR3 is TGTGCCAGCATACTCTGGGCTAATCAGCCCCAGCATTTT.